This TCR beta chain was sequenced during a study of neurological immune-mediated disorders. The cDNA was synthesized by means of template-switch 5'RACE, which was carried out with 10-nucleotide random UMIs. MiXCR, applied by TCRdb to the 5' RACE reads, yields one record per CDR3 protein. The sample yields tens of thousands of distinct CDR3 sequences, about 10% seen once. The time point was: longitudinal time-point 2. This clonotype was recorded many times. The V and J ends lost 3 bases and 0 bases respectively, with 8 bases between them. Germline V gives CDR1 SQVTM, CDR2 ANQGSEA. CDR3 length equals 13 residues.

The chain recombines TRBV29-1 with TRBJ2-5; D is uncertain. Sample: PBMCs. The receptor was derived from a man under 40 in good health. The CDR3: CSVEKVYQETQYF. CDR3 DNA: TGCAGCGTTGAGAAGGTGTACCAAGAGACCCAGTACTTC.